Sequencing of this TCR beta chain was carried out in a study of blood T cell repertoires in COVID-19. Assay: immunoSEQ multiplex PCR; the TCRdb copy retains only in-frame clones and omits some. The repertoire has some 260,000 clones, 75% to 90% of them found once; the top ten carry 10% to 13%. The CDR3 length is 16 residues. Per the germline V gene, CDR1 is LNHDA and CDR2 is SQIVND (reference sequence). Trimming cost V 10 bases and J 0 bases, with 18 bases left between them. The chain recombines TRBV19 with TRBJ1-4, with D perhaps TRBD1 (6 bases). Input material: peripheral blood. The sequence was collected from a woman aged 70-85 years with COVID-19, enrolled during active disease. CDR3 region: CATADRLPSTNEKLFF. DNA for the CDR3: TGTGCCACCGCCGACAGGCTCCCTTCAACTAATGAAAAACTGTTTTTT.